The 26 T cell receptor beta chains below were found in one sample sequenced in a study of blood T cell repertoires in COVID-19. The table came from immunoSEQ multiplex PCR; TCRdb's copy has only in-frame clones and leaves some out. The sample lists around 100,000 clones, around 90% occurring once. Sequencing was carried out using peripheral blood. These receptors all stem from a human donor in a cohort sampled during active COVID-19.

V and J are TRBV7-2 and TRBJ1-1; 8 bases are shared with TRBD1. The trim removed 3 bases at V and 1 base at J, leaving 4 bases unmatched. This CDR3 contains 15 residues. The germline CDR1 and CDR2 sequences are SGHTA and FQGNSA. The CDR3 DNA reads TGTGCCAGCAGCTTCAGGGGGCGCAGGAACACTGAAGCTTTCTTT. Its protein product is CASSFRGRRNTEAFF.

This rearrangement joins TRBV19 to TRBJ2-3; maybe TRBD2 (6 bases). From germline, CDR1 is LNHDA and CDR2 SQIVND (reference sequence). Trimming removed 2 bases at V and 2 bases at J, with 11 bases between. The CDR3 length is 15 residues. The DNA of the CDR3 is TGTGCCAGTAGTATACTCGGGGGAGCCACAGATACGCAGTATTTT. This encodes CASSILGGATDTQYF.

This chain uses TRBV5-1 with TRBJ1-2, with a possible D match to TRBD1 (6 bases). The germline V and J ends were trimmed by 0 bases and 5 bases, with 8 bases remaining between them. The CDR3 is 13 residues long. Germline CDR1 SGHRS, CDR2 YFSETQ. The CDR3 protein is CASSLEGQYGYTF. The CDR3 nucleotides read TGCGCCAGCAGCTTGGAAGGACAGTATGGCTACACCTTC.

The chain combines TRBV12-5 with TRBJ1-2; 9 nucleotides line up with TRBD1. Trimming cost V 6 bases and J 4 bases; bases outside gene matches: 12. CDR3 length equals 16 residues. Germline CDR1 and CDR2: LGHNT and FRNRAP. The CDR3 nucleotides read TGTGCTAGTGGAAAGGCGGGACAGGGTATTACCTATGGCTACACCTTC. This translates into CASGKAGQGITYGYTF. Combining the CDR3 with reference TRBV12-5 and TRBJ1-2 gives the whole variable domain DARVTQTPRHKVTEMGQEVTMRCQPILGHNTVFWYRQTMMQGLELLAYFRNRAPLDDSGMPKDRFSAEMPDATLATLKIQPSEPRDSAVYFCASGKAGQGITYGYTFGSGTRLTVV.

The V gene is TRBV6-5, the J gene TRBJ1-1; D gene unclear. Germline V gene data show CDR1 as MNHEY and CDR2 as SVGAGI. V lost 2 bases, J lost 6 bases, and 13 bases lay in between. This CDR3 is 14 amino acids long. CDR3 sequence (DNA): TGTGCCAGCAGTTACAACGATCTAGGTTCTGAAGCTTTCTTT. This gives the protein CASSYNDLGSEAFF.

V and J are TRBV28 and TRBJ2-7, with 12 bases identical to TRBD2. The germline V gene encodes CDR1 MDHEN and CDR2 SYDVKM. This CDR3 region has 15 residues. V dropped 5 bases and J dropped 6; count of bases not matched to a gene: 8. The CDR3 spells CASSEASGRASEQYF. CDR3 nucleotides: TGTGCCAGCAGTGAGGCTAGCGGGAGGGCTTCCGAGCAGTACTTC. Full variable domain (rest looked up from reference TRBV28 and TRBJ2-7): DVKVTQSSRYLVKRTGEKVFLECVQDMDHENMFWYRQDPGLGLRLIYFSYDVKMKEKGDIPEGYSVSREKKERFSLILESASTNQTSMYLCASSEASGRASEQYFGPGTRLTVT.

V gene TRBV6-2 or TRBV6-3 combines with J gene TRBJ2-1, with 10 bases identical to TRBD2. Germline lookup yields CDR1 MNHEY and CDR2 SVGEGT. The CDR3 length is 15 residues. Unmatched junction bases numbered 4, after V lost 6 bases and J lost 2 bases. The CDR3 nucleotides read TGTGCCAGCAGCCGCACTAGCGGGGCCTACAATGAGCAGTTCTTC. It codes for CASSRTSGAYNEQFF.

The chain joins TRBV21-1 to TRBJ2-7; the D call in the table, TRBD2, was not verified against the DNA. TRBV21-1 is an annotated pseudogene. This CDR3 is 14 amino acids long. This CDR3 is CASSTPPGEVEQYF. The CDR3 DNA reads TGTGCCAGCAGTACACCCCCGGGGGAGGTCGAGCAGTACTTC.

The chain joins TRBV11-1 to TRBJ2-3; 9 positions match TRBD1. This CDR3 is built from 16 residues. Germline trimming cut 3 bases from V and 0 bases from J; bases unmatched to any gene: 4. Germline lookup yields CDR1 SGHAT and CDR2 FQDESV (reference sequence). The CDR3 spells CASSFATGGSTDTQYF. The CDR3 nucleotides read TGTGCCAGCAGCTTCGCCACAGGGGGCAGCACAGATACGCAGTATTTT.

The chain couples TRBV29-1 to TRBJ1-2, with 8 bases lining up with TRBD1. The V gene end was trimmed by 7 bases and the J gene end by 0 bases; junction bases not matched to a gene: 10. Germline V gene lookup returns CDR1 SQVTM and CDR2 ANQGSEA. This CDR3 spans 15 amino acids. The CDR3 protein is CSARRQGLANYGYTF. The CDR3 DNA reads as TGCAGCGCCCGAAGACAGGGGTTAGCTAACTATGGCTACACCTTC.

DNA of the CDR3: TGCGCCAGCAGCCAAGACTTCGGACTAGCGGGGGAGGCAGATACGCAGTATTTT. This encodes CASSQDFGLAGEADTQYF. The chain links TRBV4-3 to TRBJ2-3; 13 bases agree with TRBD2. Germline values: CDR1 LGHNA, CDR2 YSLEER. The CDR3 is 18 amino acids. The junction had 7 bases not matched to a gene; V was cut back by 0 bases and J by 4 bases.

The V call is TRBV28, the J call TRBJ2-6, with D tentatively TRBD2 (5 bases). From germline, CDR1 is MDHEN and CDR2 SYDVKM. The CDR3 has 14 amino acids. With 3 bases removed from V and 4 bases from J, the gap between germline ends came to 7 bases. In nucleotides, the CDR3 is TGTGCCAGCAGTTTGTTAGCGGGGGCCAACGTCCTGACTTTC. Residues: CASSLLAGANVLTF.

The V call is TRBV10-3, the J call TRBJ1-5; D possibly corresponds to TRBD1 (6 bases). Germline values: CDR1 ENHRY, CDR2 SYGVKD. This CDR3 region has 17 residues. V lost 0 bases to trimming and J lost 1 base, with 13 bases between them. CDR3 region: CAISESEFRGSNQPQHF. The CDR3 region has the DNA TGTGCCATCAGTGAGTCGGAGTTTAGGGGGAGCAATCAGCCCCAGCATTTT.

The chain recombines TRBV5-1 with TRBJ2-7, with D unclear. The V and J ends lost 4 bases and 3 bases respectively, with 5 bases between them. This CDR3 comprises 11 residues. The germline V gene has CDR1 SGHRS and CDR2 YFSETQ. CDR3 coding DNA: TGCGCCAGCAGCCAAAACTACGAGCAGTACTTC. It translates to CASSQNYEQYF.

The V call is TRBV7-9, the J call TRBJ1-1, with a possible D match to TRBD1 (5 bases). The CDR3 is 12 amino acids. Trimming left V 10 bases short and J 0 bases short, with 9 bases between. The germline V gene encodes CDR1 SEHNR and CDR2 FQNEAQ (reference sequence). CDR3 protein: CATRGVNTEAFF. As DNA, the CDR3 is TGTGCCACCAGAGGGGTGAACACTGAAGCTTTCTTT.

The chain carries TRBV30 and TRBJ2-7, with 7 bases fitting TRBD1. The CDR3 has 17 residues. After removal of 4 bases from V and 1 base from J, the junction contained 16 bases not matched to a gene. Germline CDR1 GTSNPN, CDR2 SVGIG (reference sequence). This CDR3 is CAWKERGLNVRSYEQYF. DNA of the CDR3: TGTGCCTGGAAAGAGAGGGGGCTGAATGTACGTTCCTACGAGCAGTACTTC.

The V gene is TRBV5-1, the J gene TRBJ2-7; D is unclear. CDR1 SGHRS and CDR2 YFSETQ come from the germline V gene. The germline V and J ends were trimmed by 4 bases and 3 bases, with 11 bases remaining between them. CDR3 length equals 13 residues. This chain's CDR3 is CASSMSTVYEQYF. The DNA of the CDR3 is TGCGCCAGCAGCATGTCAACGGTCTACGAGCAGTACTTC. Together with reference TRBV5-1 and TRBJ2-7, the CDR3 gives the full variable domain: KAGVTQTPRYLIKTRGQQVTLSCSPISGHRSVSWYQQTPGQGLQFLFEYFSETQRNKGNFPGRFSGRQFSNSRSEMNVSTLELGDSALYLCASSMSTVYEQYFGPGTRLTVT.

This chain connects TRBV5-1 to TRBJ1-1, with 8 nucleotides matching TRBD1. From germline, CDR1 is SGHRS and CDR2 YFSETQ. V was pared by 5 bases and J by 0 bases, with 9 bases of the junction left unmatched. The CDR3 contains 16 residues. The CDR3 DNA follows: TGCGCCAGCAGTTTTGCCGGGACAGGCGTGAACACTGAAGCTTTCTTT. Translating gives CASSFAGTGVNTEAFF.

The genes are TRBV19 and TRBJ1-1; 7 positions match TRBD1. This CDR3 comprises 13 residues. Germline lookup yields CDR1 LNHDA and CDR2 SQIVND (reference sequence). V trimming: 3 bases; J trimming: 5 bases; junction bases outside the gene matches: 3. CDR3 sequence reads: CASSMGQRTEAFF. In DNA form, the CDR3 reads TGTGCCAGTAGTATGGGACAGAGGACTGAAGCTTTCTTT.

The chain combines TRBV7-2 with TRBJ2-7; D is unresolved. Germline CDR1 reads SGHTA; CDR2 reads FQGNSA. This CDR3 comprises 15 residues. V shed 1 base and J shed 2 bases, with 12 bases lying between them. CDR3 sequence: CASSLDGSLPYEQYF. Here the CDR3 DNA reads TGTGCCAGCAGCTTAGATGGCTCCTTGCCCTACGAGCAGTACTTC.

V and J are TRBV7-3 and TRBJ2-1; 10 bases map to TRBD1. The germline V gene encodes CDR1 SGHTA and CDR2 FQGTGA. This CDR3 spans 16 amino acids. The junction had 6 bases not matched to a gene; V was cut back by 3 bases and J by 4 bases. The CDR3 DNA reads TGTGCCAGCAGCTTTTTAGGGACAGGGGATTACAATGAGCAGTTCTTC. It translates to CASSFLGTGDYNEQFF. Full variable domain (outside the CDR3, taken from reference TRBV7-3 and TRBJ2-1): GAGVSQTPSNKVTEKGKYVELRCDPISGHTALYWYRQSLGQGPEFLIYFQGTGAADDSGLPNDRFFAVRPEGSVSTLKIQRTERGDSAVYLCASSFLGTGDYNEQFFGPGTRLTVL.

The V gene is TRBV9, the J gene TRBJ2-7; D is perhaps TRBD2 (6 bases). The V end lost 0 bases, the J end lost 2 bases, and 15 bases lay between the germline ends. CDR3 length: 16 amino acids. Germline V gene data show CDR1 as SGDLS and CDR2 as YYNGEE. CDR3 coding DNA: TGTGCCAGCAGCGTAGGTCCGGGAGTGAGAACCTACGAGCAGTACTTC. This translates into CASSVGPGVRTYEQYF.

J is TRBJ2-5 and V is TRBV28; 11 bases are a match to TRBD1. V shed 2 bases and J 2 bases; nucleotides not matched to a gene: 13. This CDR3 is 19 amino acids long. CDR1 is MDHEN and CDR2 is SYDVKM in the germline V gene. Here the CDR3 DNA reads TGTGCCAGCAGTTTAGGGACAGGGGGAAAGAGGGGATTTCAAGAGACCCAGTACTTC. This sequence encodes CASSLGTGGKRGFQETQYF.

The V and J genes are TRBV28 and TRBJ2-3; 10 bases map to TRBD2. Germline assignment: CDR1 MDHEN and CDR2 SYDVKM. V lost 6 bases and J lost 5; bases outside the gene matches: 8. The CDR3 extends over 15 amino acids. CDR3 protein: CASSLAGGRGDTQYF. The CDR3 bases are TGTGCCAGCAGCTTAGCGGGAGGAAGAGGAGATACGCAGTATTTT.

This clone came up once. The chain has TRBV7-9 and TRBJ2-5; D not certain. Trimming removed 1 base at V and 1 base at J, with 7 bases between. The CDR3 covers 14 residues. The germline V gene has CDR1 SEHNR and CDR2 FQNEAQ (reference sequence). CDR3 coding DNA: TGTGCCAGCAGCTTAGGTGGCTCCCAAGAGACCCAGTACTTC. This codes for CASSLGGSQETQYF.

This rearrangement joins TRBV28 to TRBJ2-7; D unclear. CDR3 length: 12 amino acids. Germline V gene sequence: CDR1 MDHEN, CDR2 SYDVKM. The ends were cut back, 6 bases at V and 7 bases at J, with 13 bases in the middle. The CDR3, as DNA: TGTGCCAGCAGGTCCGGCCACGGGGAGCAGTACTTC. This encodes CASRSGHGEQYF.